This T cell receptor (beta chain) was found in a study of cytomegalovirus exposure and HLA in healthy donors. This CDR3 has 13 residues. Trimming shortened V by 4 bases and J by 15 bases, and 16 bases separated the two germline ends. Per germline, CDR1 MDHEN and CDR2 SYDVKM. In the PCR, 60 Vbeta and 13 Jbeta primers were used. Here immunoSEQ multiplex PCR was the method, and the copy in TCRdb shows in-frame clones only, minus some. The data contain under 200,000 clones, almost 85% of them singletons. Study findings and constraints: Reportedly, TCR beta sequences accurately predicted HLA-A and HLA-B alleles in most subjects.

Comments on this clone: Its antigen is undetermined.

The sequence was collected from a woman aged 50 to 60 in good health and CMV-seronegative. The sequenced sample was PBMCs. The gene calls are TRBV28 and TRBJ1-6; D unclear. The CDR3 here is CASSSRPPEDLHF. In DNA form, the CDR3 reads TGTGCCAGCAGTTCCCGTCCCCCGGAGGACCTCCACTTT.